This TCR beta chain is drawn from a study of blood T cell repertoires in COVID-19. For the study at large: COVID-19 samples, acute and convalescent, were from the United States, Italy and Spain. From T cells, B-cell-depleted T cells, or PBMCs came the material, which was cDNA or gDNA.

In the authors' workflow: Cell counts per sample came from amplifying reference gene primers. Using immunoSEQ multiplex PCR, the repertoire was profiled, and TCRdb retains in-frame clones only, with some absent. V and J calls and clone size are as listed in that table; D and trimming were resolved from the DNA. The table lists 250,000 to 300,000 clones, 75% to 90% of them singletons, with around 2% in the top ten. Germline V gives CDR1 SGHVS, CDR2 FQNEAQ. V was pared by 5 bases and J by 4 bases, with 4 bases of the junction left unmatched. This CDR3 contains 14 residues. The sequence came from a man aged 45-60 years with acute or convalescent COVID-19. Material for sequencing was peripheral blood. The chain couples TRBV7-8 to TRBJ1-2; 10 bases align to TRBD1. CDR3 sequence: CASSLRDRGYGYTF. For the CDR3, the DNA is TGTGCCAGCAGCCTCCGGGACAGGGGCTATGGCTACACCTTC.